The rows below give T cell receptor beta chains drawn from one sample of a study of blood T cell repertoires in COVID-19. Data came from immunoSEQ multiplex PCR; TCRdb stores just in-frame clones and leaves some out. The table has over 35,000 clones, around 83% seen once. Sequenced input: peripheral blood. The receptors shown here come from a human donor with acute or convalescent COVID-19. The donor label of this sample is uncertain. Both conserved end residues are part of each CDR3. The order of the fields is V gene, clone size, D gene, J gene, CDR3 DNA, CDR3 protein. The D gene is left open where the match is weak. Clone size is shown for a subset of rows, as once, few, many or a class of expanded clone.

TRBV10-1	once	TRBD1	TRBJ1-2	TGCGCCAGCAGTGAGGAGGTGGTGAGGGGGACAGGGGTAATTGGCTACACCTTC	CASSEEVVRGTGVIGYTF
TRBV14	.	TRBD1	TRBJ2-7	TGTGCCAGCAGCCTTCAGAGCCGGACAGGACTGTACGAGCAGTACTTC	CASSLQSRTGLYEQYF
TRBV5-6	.	.	TRBJ2-7	TGTGCCAGCAGCTTGGCTCTAGCTTTTTTCCACGAGCAGTACTTC	CASSLALAFFHEQYF
TRBV19	.	TRBD2	TRBJ2-1	TGTGCCAGTAGCCCATCAGGGCTAGCGGGGATTAGCTCCTACAATGAGCAGTTCTTC	CASSPSGLAGISSYNEQFF
TRBV4-1	.	.	TRBJ2-1	TGCGCCAGCAGCCAAGAGACTAGTTACCATACTAGTGAGCAGTTCTTC	CASSQETSYHTSEQFF
TRBV6-6	.	.	TRBJ1-1	TGTGCCCTTATGCCGGGGGGATTAGGGACTGAAGCTTTCTTT	CALMPGGLGTEAFF
TRBV2	.	TRBD2	TRBJ2-7	TGTGCCAGCTCAAAACTAGCGGGGCGAGAGCAGTACTTC	CASSKLAGREQYF
TRBV9	.	.	TRBJ1-4	TGTGCCAGCAGCGGACAACAGGGAAATAATGAAAAACTGTTTTTT	CASSGQQGNNEKLFF
TRBV27	.	TRBD1	TRBJ1-2	TGTGCCAGCAGTTCCTATCAGGGGGGCTACGGCTACACCTTC	CASSSYQGGYGYTF
TRBV5-1	.	TRBD1	TRBJ2-2	TGCGCCAGCAGCTTGGCCCAGGGGGCTAGAGGCGGGGAGCTGTTTTTT	CASSLAQGARGGELFF
TRBV19	.	TRBD1	TRBJ1-2	TGTGCCAGTCAGGACAGGGCTCGGGGCTACACCTTC	CASQDRARGYTF
TRBV14	.	.	TRBJ1-3	TGTGCCAGCAGCCCAAGGACATTCGGAAACACCATATATTTT	CASSPRTFGNTIYF
TRBV19	.	TRBD1	TRBJ2-7	TGTGCCAGTAGGTCCGGGACAGGGGGAACGAGGGAGCAGTACTTC	CASRSGTGGTREQYF
TRBV5-1	once	TRBD2	TRBJ2-3	TGCGCCAGCAGCCCGGGACTAGACACAGATACGCAGTATTTT	CASSPGLDTDTQYF
TRBV27	.	TRBD2	TRBJ2-1	TGTGCCAGCAGTCCGGGGACTAGCGGGAGGAGCTCCTACAATGAGCAGTTCTTC	CASSPGTSGRSSYNEQFF
TRBV7-9	.	.	TRBJ2-5	TGTGCCAGCAGCCTAATAAACCGCAGGCGAGCTCCCCAAGAGACCCAGTACTTC	CASSLINRRRAPQETQYF
TRBV5-5	medium-sized	.	TRBJ1-2	TGTGCCAGCAGCCTGACACTCTATGGCTACACCTTC	CASSLTLYGYTF
TRBV5-6	large	TRBD1	TRBJ1-6	TGTGCCAGCAGCTGGGACAGGGTCTTAACCTCACCCCTCCACTTT	CASSWDRVLTSPLHF
TRBV5-5	few	.	TRBJ1-6	TGTGCCAGCAGCCCAGTCGGGGGGAGAGAATCACCCCTCCACTTT	CASSPVGGRESPLHF
TRBV27	.	.	TRBJ1-1	TGTGCCAGCAGTTTATTTAGGGGAACTGAAGCTTTCTTT	CASSLFRGTEAFF
TRBV7-6	.	.	TRBJ2-7	TGTGCCAGCAGCTTAGCGCCAGGGAACGACTACGAGCAGTACTTC	CASSLAPGNDYEQYF
TRBV3-1/TRBV3-2	.	TRBD1	TRBJ2-5	TGTGCCAGCAGCTCGCGACAGGGGCAAGAGACCCAGTACTTC	CASSSRQGQETQYF
TRBV6-5	once	TRBD1	TRBJ1-5	TGTGCCAGCAGTCAACAGGGGGGCAATCAGCCCCAGCATTTT	CASSQQGGNQPQHF
TRBV9	.	.	TRBJ1-1	TGTGCCAGCAGCGTAGGAGACGGGTCAACTGAAGCTTTCTTT	CASSVGDGSTEAFF
TRBV6-1	.	.	TRBJ1-6	TGTGCCAGCAGTGAAGCGCCCGGGGGGTCTAATTCACCCCTCCACTTT	CASSEAPGGSNSPLHF
TRBV7-2	.	TRBD1	TRBJ2-1	TGTGCCAGCAGCTTAGGCTGGACAGGGCACAATGAGCAGTTCTTC	CASSLGWTGHNEQFF
TRBV18	.	TRBD2	TRBJ2-1	TGTGCCAGCTCACCAACGAGGGGAACTAGCGGTTTCAATGAGCAGTTCTTC	CASSPTRGTSGFNEQFF
TRBV10-1	.	.	TRBJ2-1	TGCGCCAGCAGTAGGGGACACATCTCCTACAATGAGCAGTTCTTC	CASSRGHISYNEQFF